What follows describes a single TCR beta chain. Its antigen is still unknown. This record belongs to a study of liver allograft versus peripheral blood T cells. Study as a whole: Blood and transplanted-liver T cell receptor repertoires from recipients were compared. Study observations and caveats: Intragraft T cell receptor repertoires of liver allografts were reported to differ from peripheral blood repertoires.

The trim removed 3 bases at V and 1 base at J, leaving 3 bases unmatched. The CDR3 contains 14 residues. In germline, CDR1 is DFQATT, CDR2 SNEGSKA (reference sequence). TCRdb called the reads again in MiXCR, with one record for every CDR3 protein. Of about 2,700 distinct CDR3 sequences listed, over 15% are singletons. The chain recombines TRBV20-1 with TRBJ1-3, with 7 bases matching TRBD1. The receptor was derived from a human patient who had a liver transplant. Some T cells may have come from the graft donor. CDR3: CSARGTDSGNTIYF. CDR3 nucleotides: TGCAGTGCTAGGGGGACAGATTCTGGAAACACCATATATTTT.